The 24 T cell receptor beta chains listed next were all sequenced from one sample in a study of blood T cell repertoires in COVID-19. The method was immunoSEQ multiplex PCR; TCRdb's version includes in-frame clones alone and lacks a portion of them. In the table there are roughly 230,000 clones, around four fifths of which are singletons. The sequenced sample was peripheral blood. Receptor source: a woman in her sixties or seventies with active or convalescent COVID-19.

The chain links TRBV30 to TRBJ2-7; no clear D. The V and J ends lost 2 bases and 4 bases respectively, with 6 bases between them. This CDR3 is 11 amino acids long. Germline CDR1 GTSNPN, CDR2 SVGIG (reference sequence). CDR3 nucleotides: TGTGCCTGGAGTTCAGGTTACGAGCAGTACTTC. Translation: CAWSSGYEQYF. Supplemented by reference TRBV30 and TRBJ2-7, the full variable domain reads SQTIHQWPATLVQPVGSPLSLECTVEGTSNPNLYWYRQAAGRGLQLLFYSVGIGQISSEVPQNLSASRPQDRQFILSSKKLLLSDSGFYLCAWSSGYEQYFGPGTRLTVT.

The chain joins TRBV14 to TRBJ1-1, with 8 nucleotides matching TRBD1. Germline-derived CDR1 and CDR2 are SGHDN and FVKESK. This CDR3 comprises 15 residues. Trimming at V came to 4 bases and at J to 4 bases, leaving 8 bases not matched to a gene. In DNA form, the CDR3 reads TGTGCCAGCAGCCGTCAGGGGGCGGTTGGCACTGAAGCTTTCTTT. Encoded protein: CASSRQGAVGTEAFF.

This clone was seen just once. V gene TRBV25-1 combines with J gene TRBJ1-6; D perhaps matches TRBD1 (5 bases). Trimming pared 2 bases from V and 9 bases from J, leaving 8 bases between. From germline, CDR1 is MGHDK and CDR2 SYGVNS. The CDR3 contains 13 residues. The CDR3 loop reads CASSEDSSSPLHF. The CDR3 region has the DNA TGTGCCAGCAGTGAAGACAGCAGTTCACCCCTCCACTTT.

The gene calls are TRBV4-2 and TRBJ2-7, with 9 bases matching TRBD2. Trimming cost V 0 bases and J 1 base; bases outside gene matches: 4. The CDR3 sequence is 16 residues long. Per germline, CDR1 LGHNA and CDR2 YNFKEQ. CDR3 nucleotide sequence: TGTGCCAGCAGCCAAGACAGACTAGCGGTATCCTACGAGCAGTACTTC. Translating it yields CASSQDRLAVSYEQYF.

V and J are TRBV11-3 and TRBJ2-5; D ambiguous. V was shortened by 2 bases and J by 2 bases, with 12 bases between the two germline ends. The CDR3 runs 15 residues. Germline loops: CDR1 SGHNT, CDR2 YENEEA. The CDR3 sequence: CASSLRLQLQETQYF. In DNA form, the CDR3 reads TGTGCCAGCAGCTTAAGGTTACAGTTACAAGAGACCCAGTACTTC. The full variable domain, completed using reference TRBV11-3 and TRBJ2-5, is EAGVVQSPRYKIIEKKQPVAFWCNPISGHNTLYWYLQNLGQGPELLIRYENEEAVDDSQLPKDRFSAERLKGVDSTLKIQPAELGDSAVYLCASSLRLQLQETQYFGPGTRLLVL.

The V and J genes are TRBV5-1 and TRBJ2-1, with 7 positions matching TRBD2. The J segment lost 7 bases and the V segment lost 0 bases, leaving 10 bases of the junction unmatched. The V gene's germline CDR1 is SGHRS and CDR2 YFSETQ. The CDR3 has 16 amino acids. The CDR3 loop is CASSLVSGLGRNEQFF. CDR3 nucleotides: TGCGCCAGCAGCTTGGTTTCAGGACTAGGTCGGAATGAGCAGTTCTTC.

The chain uses TRBV5-1 and TRBJ2-5, with TRBD1 identical over 10 bases. Germline CDR1 is SGHRS and CDR2 is YFSETQ. Germline trimming cut 4 bases from V and 6 bases from J; bases unmatched to any gene: 9. The length of the CDR3 is 15 residues. The CDR3 DNA is TGCGCCAGCAGCATGGGACAGGGGAAAGGTCAGACCCAGTACTTC. Translating gives CASSMGQGKGQTQYF.

The chain is built from TRBV10-3 and TRBJ2-1; a possible D gene is TRBD1 (6 bases). Trimming cost V 8 bases and J 2 bases, with 10 bases left between them. Per germline, CDR1 ENHRY and CDR2 SYGVKD. CDR3 size: 13 residues. The CDR3 DNA is TGTGCCATCCTACAGGGTCCCTACAATGAGCAGTTCTTC. It yields the protein CAILQGPYNEQFF.

For this clone: The same CDR3 can be traced to other DNA sequences in this sample. This chain uses TRBV5-1 with TRBJ1-1; 11 bases fit TRBD1. Germline-derived CDR1 and CDR2 are SGHRS and YFSETQ. The CDR3 has 14 amino acids. Trimming at V came to 3 bases and at J to 2 bases, leaving 0 bases not matched to a gene. Written as DNA, the CDR3 is TGCGCCAGCAGCTGGACAGGGGGCAACACTGAAGCTTTCTTT. Its translation is CASSWTGGNTEAFF.

This clone has only a few counts. The chain recombines TRBV19 with TRBJ1-2; 10 bases are a match to TRBD1. This CDR3 spans 19 amino acids. Trimming at V came to 1 base and at J to 7 bases, leaving 18 bases not matched to a gene. Germline-derived CDR1 and CDR2 are LNHDA and SQIVND (reference sequence). This CDR3 is CASSIALPGETGGSRGYTF. The CDR3 coding sequence is TGTGCCAGTAGTATAGCCCTTCCTGGGGAGACAGGGGGCTCGCGTGGCTACACCTTC.

The chain employs TRBV18 and TRBJ1-5; TRBD1 matches at 7 bases. The CDR3 spans 16 residues. The germline V gene has CDR1 KGHSH and CDR2 LQKENI. The V and J ends lost 4 bases and 5 bases, in that order; junction bases with no gene match: 11. This CDR3 is CASSLGFDRVDQPQHF. The CDR3 nucleotides are TGTGCCAGCTCACTGGGGTTTGACAGGGTCGATCAGCCCCAGCATTTT.

The chain is built from TRBV3-1 (or the pseudogene TRBV3-2) and TRBJ2-5, with 8 bases lining up with TRBD1. The CDR3 spans 14 residues. Germline V gene sequence: CDR1 LGHDT, CDR2 YNNKEL (reference sequence). V was pared by 0 bases and J by 11 bases, with 8 bases of the junction left unmatched. CDR3 residues: CASSQDRSGGGQYF. CDR3 nucleotides: TGTGCCAGCAGCCAAGATCGGTCAGGGGGCGGTCAGTACTTC.

V and J are TRBV7-9 and TRBJ2-3; TRBD2 matches 8 bases. Germline V CDR1 and CDR2: SEHNR, FQNEAQ (reference sequence). The V and J ends lost 4 bases and 4 bases, in that order; junction bases with no gene match: 13. This CDR3 has 17 residues. The CDR3 protein is CASSSTVGGLESDTQYF. As DNA, the CDR3 is TGTGCCAGCAGCTCGACCGTCGGGGGACTAGAGTCAGATACGCAGTATTTT. The variable domain in full, completed from reference TRBV7-9 and TRBJ2-3, reads DTGVSQNPRHKITKRGQNVTFRCDPISEHNRLYWYRQTLGQGPEFLTYFQNEAQLEKSRLLSDRFSAERPKGSFSTLEIQRTEQGDSAMYLCASSSTVGGLESDTQYFGPGTRLTVL.

The chain carries TRBV7-2 and TRBJ2-3, with a weak D call TRBD1 (5 bases). The germline gives CDR1 SGHTA, CDR2 FQGNSA. Trimming shortened V by 2 bases and J by 2 bases, and 17 bases separated the two germline ends. The CDR3 runs to 17 residues. The CDR3 spells CASSLIGLQVNTDTQYF. The CDR3 DNA sequence: TGTGCCAGCAGCTTAATCGGGTTACAGGTCAACACAGATACGCAGTATTTT.

V and J are TRBV2 and TRBJ1-1, with TRBD1 matching 10 bases. Germline assignment: CDR1 SNHLY and CDR2 FYNNEI. With 9 bases clipped from V and 5 bases from J, the junction kept 6 bases outside the gene matches. CDR3 length: 13 residues. For the CDR3, the DNA is TGTGCCAGGGGACAGGGGAGAGGGACTGAAGCTTTCTTT. Translated, it gives CARGQGRGTEAFF.

The chain joins TRBV24-1 to TRBJ2-5, with 9 bases lining up with TRBD1. The V gene end was trimmed by 1 base and the J gene end by 5 bases; junction bases not matched to a gene: 4. In germline, CDR1 is KGHDR, CDR2 SFDVKD. The CDR3 is made up of 15 amino acids. The CDR3 region is CATSDLQGAFETQYF. DNA for the CDR3: TGTGCCACCAGTGATTTACAGGGGGCCTTTGAGACCCAGTACTTC.

The chain links TRBV6-5 to TRBJ2-7; 7 nucleotides align to TRBD1. CDR1 and CDR2 (germline): MNHEY, SVGAGI. The CDR3 totals 14 residues. J gave up 1 base and V 7 bases, and 7 bases lay outside the gene matches. The CDR3 here is CASTTSQGSYEQYF. The CDR3 region has the DNA TGTGCCAGCACCACATCACAGGGGTCCTACGAGCAGTACTTC.

This rearrangement joins TRBV3-1 (or the pseudogene TRBV3-2) to TRBJ1-2, with D possibly TRBD1 on 5 matching bases. In germline, CDR1 is LGHDT, CDR2 YNNKEL (reference sequence). V dropped 6 bases and J dropped 8 bases, with 10 bases sitting between them. This CDR3 has 11 residues. The CDR3 DNA is TGTGCCAGCAGTTCCGGGGGAGGCTACACCTTC. Residues: CASSSGGGYTF.

This rearrangement joins TRBV12-5 to TRBJ1-1; perhaps TRBD1 as D (5 bases). CDR1 LGHNT and CDR2 FRNRAP come from the germline V gene. The CDR3 is 14 amino acids. The V and J ends lost 1 base and 6 bases respectively, with 12 bases between them. The CDR3 sequence: CASGLGQGGSEAFF. CDR3 nucleotides: TGTGCTAGTGGTTTGGGTCAGGGAGGTTCTGAAGCTTTCTTT. The full variable domain, rest sourced from reference TRBV12-5 and TRBJ1-1, is DARVTQTPRHKVTEMGQEVTMRCQPILGHNTVFWYRQTMMQGLELLAYFRNRAPLDDSGMPKDRFSAEMPDATLATLKIQPSEPRDSAVYFCASGLGQGGSEAFFGQGTRLTVV.

V and J are TRBV5-5 and TRBJ2-3; 15 bases fit TRBD2. This CDR3 contains 18 residues. The junction had 6 bases not matched to a gene; V was cut back by 3 bases and J by 1 base. The V gene's germline CDR1 is SGHKS and CDR2 YYEKEE (reference sequence). The chain's CDR3 is CASSSGLAGGPRTDTQYF. The CDR3 DNA is TGTGCCAGCAGCTCCGGACTAGCGGGAGGGCCCCGCACAGATACGCAGTATTTT.

The V call is TRBV24-1, the J call TRBJ1-4; 8 bases fit TRBD1. Germline V CDR1 and CDR2: KGHDR, SFDVKD. CDR3 length equals 17 residues. V shed 2 bases and J 8 bases; nucleotides not matched to a gene: 12. Here the CDR3 DNA reads TGTGCCACCAGTGATTCCGGACAGGGAGGCTTGAAGGAAAAACTGTTTTTT. Amino acid sequence: CATSDSGQGGLKEKLFF.

The chain couples TRBV7-2 to TRBJ2-3; 7 nucleotides agree with TRBD2. CDR1 is SGHTA, CDR2 FQGNSA, per germline. The CDR3 extends over 16 amino acids. V shed 1 base and J 4 bases; nucleotides not matched to a gene: 8. The CDR3 spells CASSLGLGAGADTQYF. CDR3 DNA sequence: TGTGCCAGCAGCTTAGGGCTAGGGGCGGGGGCAGATACGCAGTATTTT.

The chain uses TRBV20-1 and TRBJ2-3, with 7 positions matching TRBD2. With 3 bases clipped from V and 0 bases from J, the junction kept 3 bases outside the gene matches. This CDR3 has 14 residues. Germline-derived CDR1 and CDR2 are DFQATT and SNEGSKA (reference sequence). CDR3 residues: CSASGGGSTDTQYF. The DNA of the CDR3 is TGCAGTGCTAGTGGGGGAGGGAGCACAGATACGCAGTATTTT.

This clone was seen only once. The genes are TRBV2 and TRBJ2-7; TRBD1 matches 8 bases. Germline loops: CDR1 SNHLY, CDR2 FYNNEI. The junction had 9 bases not matched to a gene; V was cut back by 5 bases and J by 3 bases. The CDR3 runs to 15 residues. In nucleotides, the CDR3 is TGTGCCAGCAGTATGGAGGACAGGGCTTTCTACGAGCAGTACTTC. Amino acids: CASSMEDRAFYEQYF. Variable domain in full (rest from reference TRBV2 and TRBJ2-7): EPEVTQTPSHQVTQMGQEVILRCVPISNHLYFYWYRQILGQKVEFLVSFYNNEISEKSEIFDDQFSVERPDGSNFTLKIRSTKLEDSAMYFCASSMEDRAFYEQYFGPGTRLTVT.